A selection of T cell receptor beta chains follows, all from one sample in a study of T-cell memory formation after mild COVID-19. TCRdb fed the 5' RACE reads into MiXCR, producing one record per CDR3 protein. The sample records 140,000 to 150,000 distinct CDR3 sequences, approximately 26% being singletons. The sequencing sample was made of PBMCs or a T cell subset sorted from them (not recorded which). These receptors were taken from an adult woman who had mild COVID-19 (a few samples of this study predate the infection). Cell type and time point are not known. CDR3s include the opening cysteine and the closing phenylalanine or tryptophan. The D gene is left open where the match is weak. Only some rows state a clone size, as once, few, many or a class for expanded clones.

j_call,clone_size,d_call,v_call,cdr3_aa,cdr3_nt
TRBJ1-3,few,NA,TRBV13,CASSLRGSGNTIYF,TGTGCCAGCAGCTTAAGAGGTAGTGGAAACACCATATATTTT
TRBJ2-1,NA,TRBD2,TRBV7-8,CASSSTSGSIDEQFF,TGTGCCAGCAGCTCGACTAGCGGGAGCATCGATGAGCAGTTCTTC
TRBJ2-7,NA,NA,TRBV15,CATSRVDVAEISYEQYF,TGTGCCACCAGCAGAGTGGACGTGGCAGAGATTTCCTACGAGCAGTACTTC
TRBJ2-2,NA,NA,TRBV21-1,CASSKVLGQKTTGELFF,TGTGCCAGCAGCAAAGTTTTGGGACAGAAAACAACCGGGGAGCTGTTTTTT
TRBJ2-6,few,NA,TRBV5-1,CASSLKDRSYGANVLTF,TGCGCCAGCAGCTTGAAGGACAGATCATACGGGGCCAACGTCCTGACTTTC
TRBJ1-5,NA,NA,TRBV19,CASSIFGRGNQPQHF,TGTGCCAGTAGTATATTCGGGCGAGGCAATCAGCCCCAGCATTTT
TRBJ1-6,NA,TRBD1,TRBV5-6,CASSHRDREYNSPLHF,TGTGCCAGCAGCCACAGGGACAGGGAATATAATTCACCCCTCCACTTT
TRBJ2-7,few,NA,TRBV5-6,CASSLWLQGREQYF,TGTGCCAGCAGCTTGTGGTTACAGGGTCGGGAGCAGTACTTC
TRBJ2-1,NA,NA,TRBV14,CASSPGRSYNEQFF,TGTGCCAGCAGCCCAGGGCGGTCCTACAATGAGCAGTTCTTC
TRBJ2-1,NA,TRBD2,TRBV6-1,CASSETSGSISEQFF,TGTGCCAGCAGTGAAACCAGCGGGAGTATCAGTGAGCAGTTCTTC
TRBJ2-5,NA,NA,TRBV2,CASSEQEEETQYF,TGTGCCAGCAGTGAACAGGAGGAAGAGACCCAGTACTTC
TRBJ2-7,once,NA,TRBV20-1,CSAPLVGNREQYF,TGCAGTGCCCCGCTGGTAGGGAATCGTGAGCAGTACTTC
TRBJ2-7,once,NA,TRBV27,CASSDTGPLYEQYF,TGTGCCAGCAGTGACACCGGGCCACTATACGAGCAGTACTTC
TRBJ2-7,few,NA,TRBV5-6,CASSLAELTPISYEQYF,TGTGCCAGCAGCTTGGCCGAGTTAACACCAATCTCCTACGAGCAGTACTTC
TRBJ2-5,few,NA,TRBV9,CASSARHLYQETQYF,TGTGCCAGCAGCGCGCGCCACTTGTATCAAGAGACCCAGTACTTC
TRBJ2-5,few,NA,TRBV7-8,CASSLGGQGETQYF,TGTGCCAGCAGCTTAGGGGGGCAGGGAGAGACCCAGTACTTC
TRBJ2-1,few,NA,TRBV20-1,CSAFRSEQFF,TGCAGTGCATTCCGCAGTGAGCAGTTCTTC
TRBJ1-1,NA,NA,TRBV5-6,CASSRPRDANTEAFF,TGTGCCAGCAGCCGTCCCCGGGACGCGAACACTGAAGCTTTCTTT
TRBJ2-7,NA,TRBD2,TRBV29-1,CSVEAGVDYEQYF,TGCAGCGTTGAGGCGGGGGTTGATTACGAGCAGTACTTC
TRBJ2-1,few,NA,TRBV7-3,CASSYGRGGAYNEQFF,TGTGCCAGCAGCTATGGTAGGGGGGGCGCCTACAATGAGCAGTTCTTC
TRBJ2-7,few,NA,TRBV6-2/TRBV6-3,CASSYAVSEQYF,TGTGCCAGCAGTTACGCAGTTAGCGAGCAGTACTTC
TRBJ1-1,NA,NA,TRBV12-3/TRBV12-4,CASSFWGLVEAFF,TGTGCCAGCAGTTTCTGGGGGCTTGTTGAAGCTTTCTTT
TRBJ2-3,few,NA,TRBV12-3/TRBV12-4,CASSLANTQYF,TGTGCCAGCAGTCTAGCAAATACGCAGTATTTT
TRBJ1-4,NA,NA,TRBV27,CASSLLGTLGEKLFF,TGTGCCAGCAGTTTATTGGGGACCCTGGGGGAAAAACTGTTTTTT
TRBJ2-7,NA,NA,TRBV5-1,CASSSWTENYEQYF,TGCGCCAGCAGCTCCTGGACAGAGAACTACGAGCAGTACTTC
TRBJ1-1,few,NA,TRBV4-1,CASSTVFGMNTEAFF,TGCGCCAGCAGCACGGTCTTTGGGATGAACACTGAAGCTTTCTTT
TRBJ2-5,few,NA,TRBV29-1,CSVEVGVQETQYF,TGCAGCGTTGAAGTGGGGGTCCAAGAGACCCAGTACTTC
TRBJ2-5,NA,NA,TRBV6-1,CASSEAASTYQETQYF,TGTGCCAGCAGTGAGGCGGCCTCTACGTACCAAGAGACCCAGTACTTC
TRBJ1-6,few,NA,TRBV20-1,CSARDLGSPLHF,TGCAGTGCTAGAGATTTGGGTTCACCCCTCCACTTT
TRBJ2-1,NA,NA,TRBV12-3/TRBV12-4,CASSQTGTTGNEQFF,TGTGCCAGCAGCCAGACAGGGACTACGGGTAATGAGCAGTTCTTC
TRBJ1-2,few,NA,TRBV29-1,CSVEDSSNYGYTF,TGCAGCGTTGAGGACAGTTCTAACTATGGCTACACCTTC
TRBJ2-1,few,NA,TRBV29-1,CSVSPRGSGRHNEQFF,TGCAGCGTTTCACCCAGAGGCTCAGGGCGACACAATGAGCAGTTCTTC
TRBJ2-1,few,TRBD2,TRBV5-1,CASSLVGLAGGQTREQFF,TGCGCCAGCAGCTTGGTGGGACTAGCGGGGGGGCAAACCAGGGAGCAGTTCTTC
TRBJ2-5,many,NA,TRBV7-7,CASSSNPAEKTQYF,TGTGCCAGCAGCTCAAACCCTGCAGAGAAGACCCAGTACTTC
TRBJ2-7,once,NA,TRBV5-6,CASSLVLGSLNSYEQYF,TGTGCCAGCAGCTTGGTTTTGGGTAGCCTAAACTCCTACGAGCAGTACTTC
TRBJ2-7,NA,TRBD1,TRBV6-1,CASCAPAGQGAYEQYF,TGTGCCAGCTGCGCCCCCGCTGGACAGGGGGCCTACGAGCAGTACTTC
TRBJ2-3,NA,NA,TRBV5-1,CASSLESSGADTQYF,TGCGCCAGCAGCTTGGAGAGTAGCGGCGCAGATACGCAGTATTTT
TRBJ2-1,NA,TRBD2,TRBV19,CASSDPTSGSYNEQFF,TGTGCCAGTAGTGACCCGACTAGCGGCTCCTACAATGAGCAGTTCTTC
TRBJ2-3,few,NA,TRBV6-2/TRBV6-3,CASSYPPRATDTQYF,TGTGCCAGCAGTTACCCCCCTAGAGCCACAGATACGCAGTATTTT
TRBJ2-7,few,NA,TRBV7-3,CASSYSADPTYEQYF,TGTGCCAGCAGCTATTCAGCGGACCCTACCTACGAGCAGTACTTC
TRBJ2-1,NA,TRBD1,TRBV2,CASSGETGSKTYNEQFF,TGTGCCAGCAGTGGGGAGACAGGGAGCAAGACCTACAATGAGCAGTTCTTC
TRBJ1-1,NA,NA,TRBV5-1,CASSLDRAPEAFF,TGCGCCAGCAGCTTGGACAGGGCCCCGGAGGCTTTCTTT
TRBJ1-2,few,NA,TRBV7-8,CASSSRDRKTITF,TGTGCCAGCAGCTCCCGGGACCGAAAAACGATCACCTTC
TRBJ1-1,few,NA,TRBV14,CASSQDHTWLNTEAFF,TGTGCCAGCAGCCAAGATCATACCTGGTTGAACACTGAAGCTTTCTTT
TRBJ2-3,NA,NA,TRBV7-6,CASSLSWGLQGDTQYF,TGTGCCAGCAGCTTATCGTGGGGCCTCCAGGGGGATACGCAGTATTTT
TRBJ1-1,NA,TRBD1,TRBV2,CASSAGQGPNTEAFF,TGTGCCAGCAGTGCGGGACAGGGGCCGAACACTGAAGCTTTCTTT
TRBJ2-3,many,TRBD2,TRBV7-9,CASSPQTSGGADTQYF,TGTGCCAGCAGCCCCCAGACTAGCGGCGGGGCAGATACGCAGTATTTT
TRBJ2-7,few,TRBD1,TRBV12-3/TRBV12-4,CASSRGHRGEQYF,TGTGCCAGCAGTCGAGGGCACAGGGGCGAGCAGTACTTC
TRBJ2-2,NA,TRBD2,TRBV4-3,CASSPREGATGELFF,TGCGCCAGCAGCCCCCGGGAGGGCGCCACCGGGGAGCTGTTTTTT
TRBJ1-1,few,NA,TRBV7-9,CASSTDRRGLSFPEAFF,TGTGCCAGCAGCACAGACAGGAGGGGGTTATCCTTCCCTGAAGCTTTCTTT
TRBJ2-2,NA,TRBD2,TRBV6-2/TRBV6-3,CASSSPRTSGWGIGELFF,TGTGCCAGCAGTTCCCCCAGGACTAGCGGCTGGGGGATCGGGGAGCTGTTTTTT
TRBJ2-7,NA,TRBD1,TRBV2,CASSDRGLKRSEQYF,TGTGCCAGCAGTGACAGGGGGCTTAAAAGAAGCGAGCAGTACTTC
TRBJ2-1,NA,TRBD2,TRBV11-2,CASSLDGWLAGTGQRSYNEQFF,TGTGCCAGCAGCTTAGACGGGTGGCTAGCGGGGACCGGACAGAGATCTTACAATGAGCAGTTCTTC
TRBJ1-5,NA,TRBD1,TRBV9,CASSPTDRGDQPQHF,TGTGCCAGCAGCCCGACGGACAGGGGGGATCAGCCCCAGCATTTT
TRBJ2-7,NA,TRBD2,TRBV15,CATSTSAIHEQYF,TGTGCCACCAGTACTAGCGCAATCCACGAGCAGTACTTC